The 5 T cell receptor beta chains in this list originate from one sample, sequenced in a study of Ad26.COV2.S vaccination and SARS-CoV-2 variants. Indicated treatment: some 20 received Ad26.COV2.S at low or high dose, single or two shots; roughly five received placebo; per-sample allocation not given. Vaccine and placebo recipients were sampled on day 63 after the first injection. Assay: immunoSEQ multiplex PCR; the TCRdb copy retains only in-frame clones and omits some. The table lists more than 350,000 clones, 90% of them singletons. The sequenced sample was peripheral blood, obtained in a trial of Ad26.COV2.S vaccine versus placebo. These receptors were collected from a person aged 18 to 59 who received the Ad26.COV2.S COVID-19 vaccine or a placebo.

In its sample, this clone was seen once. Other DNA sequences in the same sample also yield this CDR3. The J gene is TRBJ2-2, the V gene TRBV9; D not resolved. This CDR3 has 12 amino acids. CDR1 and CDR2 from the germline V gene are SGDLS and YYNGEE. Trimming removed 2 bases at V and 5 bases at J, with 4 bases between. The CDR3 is CASSVGTGELFF. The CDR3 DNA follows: TGTGCCAGCAGCGTCGGGACCGGGGAGCTGTTTTTT.

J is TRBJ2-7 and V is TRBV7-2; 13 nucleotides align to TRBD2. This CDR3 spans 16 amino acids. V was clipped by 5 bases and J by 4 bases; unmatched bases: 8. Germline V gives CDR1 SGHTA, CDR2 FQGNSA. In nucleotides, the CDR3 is TGTGCCAGCAGCCAAGGACTAGCGGGAGCTTATTACGAGCAGTACTTC. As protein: CASSQGLAGAYYEQYF.

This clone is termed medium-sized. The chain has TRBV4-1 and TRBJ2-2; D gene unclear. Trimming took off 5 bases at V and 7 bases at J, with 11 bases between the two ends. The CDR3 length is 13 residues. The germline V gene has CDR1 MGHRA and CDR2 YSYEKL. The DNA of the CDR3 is TGCGCCAGCAGCGAATTAGCCGGCGGGGAGCTGTTTTTT. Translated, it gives CASSELAGGELFF.

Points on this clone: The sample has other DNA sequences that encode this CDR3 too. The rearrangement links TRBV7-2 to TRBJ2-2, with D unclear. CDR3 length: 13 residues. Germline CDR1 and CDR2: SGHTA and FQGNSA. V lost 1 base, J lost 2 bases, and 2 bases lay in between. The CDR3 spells CASSLGNTGELFF. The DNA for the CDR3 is TGTGCCAGCAGCTTAGGAAACACCGGGGAGCTGTTTTTT.

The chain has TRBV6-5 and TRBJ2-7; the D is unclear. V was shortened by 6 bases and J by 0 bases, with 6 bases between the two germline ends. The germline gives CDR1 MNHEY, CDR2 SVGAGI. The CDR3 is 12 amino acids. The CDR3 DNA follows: TGTGCCAGCAGGGCAGCCTCCTACGAGCAGTACTTC. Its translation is CASRAASYEQYF.